This T cell receptor beta chain is from a study of shared clonotypes between healthy human individuals. Findings and caveats of the study: In this cohort, only blood was sampled, and tissue repertoires likely differ.

Deep-level settings were used for running the assay. The protocol was immunoSEQ multiplex PCR, while the TCRdb copy is restricted to in-frame clones and leaves out a portion. The data show millions of clones, around 90% seen once. Germline V gene data show CDR1 as MNHEY and CDR2 as SVGAGI. CDR3 length: 14 amino acids. Memory CD4+ cells were the fraction left after CD45RA+ naive selection. For this clone: Its antigen is unidentified. One end of the junction does not line up with germline, which may come from a read error.

This receptor was identified in a man aged 18 to 29 in good health. J is TRBJ1-1 and V is TRBV6-5; D is ambiguous. The sequencing sample was made of naive CD4+ T cells sorted from blood. Subset reported: CD45RA+ positively selected. The CDR3, as DNA: TGTGCCAGCAGTTACTCGGGAGGGAACCCTGAAGCTTTCTTT. It encodes CASSYSGGNPEAFF.